This is a list of T cell receptor beta chains from one sample in a study of blood T cell repertoires in COVID-19. Sequencing was performed with immunoSEQ multiplex PCR; in TCRdb, only in-frame clones are kept and a portion is missing. The sample holds roughly 280,000 clones; more than 85% are singletons and the top ten take over 5%. Sequenced: peripheral blood. These receptors all come from a woman between 55 and 75 years old with COVID-19, enrolled during active disease. The CDR3 runs from the conserved cysteine through the conserved F or W. Fields, in order: V gene, J gene, CDR3 protein.

>TRBV9|TRBJ2-5
CASSVYIDRAEETQYF
>TRBV6-4|TRBJ1-2
CASTLIWGQSYGYTF
>TRBV29-1|TRBJ1-1
CSVGVGTTSSTEAFF
>TRBV14|TRBJ2-7
CASSKGQGREYEQYF
>TRBV18|TRBJ1-4
CASSPNPVLANEKLFF
>TRBV19|TRBJ2-7
CASSMAPTAAYEQYF
>TRBV24-1|TRBJ2-1
CATSDSMRRGRNEQFF
>TRBV6-5|TRBJ1-2
CASSYSRTDRGYTF
>TRBV14|TRBJ2-1
CASNKQGGSYNEQFF
>TRBV6-6|TRBJ2-7
CASSYSGVYEQYF
>TRBV19|TRBJ2-1
CATKLAGGYNEQFF
>TRBV2|TRBJ1-2
CASSEGRVEGYTF
>TRBV30|TRBJ2-3
CAYRGLADTQYF
>TRBV6-5|TRBJ2-1
CASSQGLNYNEQFF
>TRBV30|TRBJ2-2
CAWSVYRSLSNTGELFF
>TRBV13|TRBJ2-7
CASSSSGRLYEQYF
>TRBV6-6|TRBJ2-4
CASSYSSQAGKNIQYF
>TRBV27|TRBJ1-1
CASSRDQGTGTEAFF
>TRBV9|TRBJ2-2
CASSAAPSKAETNTGELFF
>TRBV19|TRBJ1-2
CASRPQATANYGYTF
>TRBV14|TRBJ2-3
CASSHPSTDTQYF
>TRBV15|TRBJ2-7
CATSSTALTYEQYF
>TRBV7-2|TRBJ2-1
CASSPGGQFFYNEQFF
>TRBV28|TRBJ2-7
CASILSTGSNEQYF
>TRBV6-5|TRBJ1-5
CASSRNLESQPQHF
>TRBV7-2|TRBJ2-1
CASSSPLESFYNEQFF
>TRBV7-3|TRBJ1-6
CASSLNGQANSPLHF
>TRBV30|TRBJ1-5
CAWSVRLSSQPQHF
>TRBV19|TRBJ2-7
CASSSGSYEQYF
>TRBV5-5|TRBJ2-1
CASSYSLGVNEQFF
>TRBV7-8|TRBJ1-2
CASSLVSGQGIALYGYTF
>TRBV30|TRBJ2-1
CAWSLGTTNNEQFF
>TRBV6-1|TRBJ1-5
CASSEGTGHRPQHF
>TRBV30|TRBJ2-7
CAWSTSGASYEQYF
>TRBV20-1|TRBJ2-1
CSASLAGGRSSYNEQFF
>TRBV19|TRBJ1-5
CASSIALAINDQPQHF
>TRBV27|TRBJ2-2
CASSRLAESVGELFF
>TRBV4-3|TRBJ2-2
CASSQQKAGGPGGELFF
>TRBV3-1/TRBV3-2|TRBJ2-1
CASSRRRGLYEQFF
>TRBV19|TRBJ2-3
CASSIGLAGSDTQYF